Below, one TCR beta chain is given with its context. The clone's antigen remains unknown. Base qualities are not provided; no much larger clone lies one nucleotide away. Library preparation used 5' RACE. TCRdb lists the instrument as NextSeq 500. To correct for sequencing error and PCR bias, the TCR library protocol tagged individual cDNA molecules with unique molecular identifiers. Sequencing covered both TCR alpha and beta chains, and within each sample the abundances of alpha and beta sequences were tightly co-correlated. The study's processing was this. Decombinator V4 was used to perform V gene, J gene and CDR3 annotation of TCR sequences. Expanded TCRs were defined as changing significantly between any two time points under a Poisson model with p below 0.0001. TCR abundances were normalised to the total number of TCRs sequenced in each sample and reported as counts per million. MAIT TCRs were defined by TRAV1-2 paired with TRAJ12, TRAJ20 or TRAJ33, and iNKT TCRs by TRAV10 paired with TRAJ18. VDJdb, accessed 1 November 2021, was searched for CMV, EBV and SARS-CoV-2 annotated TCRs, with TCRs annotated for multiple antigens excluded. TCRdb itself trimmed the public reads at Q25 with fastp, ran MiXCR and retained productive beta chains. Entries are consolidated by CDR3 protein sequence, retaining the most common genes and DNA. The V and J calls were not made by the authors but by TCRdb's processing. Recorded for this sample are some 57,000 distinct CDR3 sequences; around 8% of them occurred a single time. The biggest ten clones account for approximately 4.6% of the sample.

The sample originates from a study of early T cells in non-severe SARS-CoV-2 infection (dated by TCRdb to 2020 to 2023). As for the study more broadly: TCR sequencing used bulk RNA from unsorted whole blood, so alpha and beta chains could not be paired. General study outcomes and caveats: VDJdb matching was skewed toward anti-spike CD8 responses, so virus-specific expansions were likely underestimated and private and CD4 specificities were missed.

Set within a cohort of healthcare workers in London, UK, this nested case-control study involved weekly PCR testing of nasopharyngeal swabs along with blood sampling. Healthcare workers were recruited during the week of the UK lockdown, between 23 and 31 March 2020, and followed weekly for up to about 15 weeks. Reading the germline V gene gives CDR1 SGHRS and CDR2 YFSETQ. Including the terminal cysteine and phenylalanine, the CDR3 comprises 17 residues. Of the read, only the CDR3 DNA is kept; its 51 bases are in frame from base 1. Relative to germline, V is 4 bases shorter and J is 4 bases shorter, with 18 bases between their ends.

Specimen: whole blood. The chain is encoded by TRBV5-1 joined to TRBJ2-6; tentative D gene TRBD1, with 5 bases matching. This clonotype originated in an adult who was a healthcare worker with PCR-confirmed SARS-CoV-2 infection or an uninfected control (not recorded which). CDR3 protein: CASSLGQGLGGANVLTF. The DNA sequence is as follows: TGCGCCAGCAGCCTTGGACAAGGGCTGGGCGGGGCCAACGTCCTGACTTTC.